A single sample is the source of the 6 T cell receptor beta chains below, sequenced in a study of regulatory T cells in long-lasting Graves disease. Both iRepertoire HTBI primers and Arm-PCR of CDR3 regions were used to build the TCR beta libraries. TCRdb fed the multiplex PCR reads into MiXCR, producing one record per CDR3 protein. The table includes around 480,000 distinct CDR3 sequences, about 16% detected once. Described time point: newly diagnosed GD, antithyroid drugs for less than 3 months. Generation of the TCR library employed RNA extracted from PBMCs. Separately, the same data were catalogued under a study of T cells in Graves' hyperthyroidism and ophthalmopathy.

Sequenced here: peripheral blood mononuclear cells (PBMCs), sampled at new diagnosis, from a patient treated with antithyroid drugs. The source is a man aged 35-49 years with Graves disease.

Many counts were recorded for this clonotype. The chain employs TRBV27 and TRBJ2-3, with 8 bases matching TRBD2. The J call may not be correct, given that the DNA end is closer to TRBJ2-5. Germline V lookup: CDR1 MNHEY, CDR2 SMNVEV (reference sequence). The CDR3 has 13 amino acids. CDR3 loop: CASSRSGAETQYF. As DNA, the CDR3 is TGTGCCAGCAGCCGTAGCGGGGCGGAGACCCAGTACTTC.

V gene TRBV11-2 combines with J gene TRBJ2-3; D is unresolved. The V and J ends lost 7 bases and 9 bases respectively, with 17 bases between them. Per germline, CDR1 SGHAT and CDR2 FQNNGV. The CDR3 extends over 13 amino acids. The CDR3 DNA sequence: TGTGCCAGCACCCTAGGGCAGGTCGGAACGCAGTATTTT. Translating gives CASTLGQVGTQYF. The variable domain in full, with the rest retrieved from reference TRBV11-2 and TRBJ2-3, is EAGVAQSPRYKIIEKRQSVAFWCNPISGHATLYWYQQILGQGPKLLIQFQNNGVVDDSQLPKDRFSAERLKGVDSTLKIQPAKLEDSAVYLCASTLGQVGTQYFGPGTRLTVL.

This clonotype turned up a few times. One junction end does not reproduce the germline sequence, and a read error may be involved. This chain joins TRBV12-3 or TRBV12-4 and TRBJ1-1; a weak D match, TRBD1 (5 bases). This CDR3 contains 14 residues. CDR3 in DNA: TGTGCCAGCAGTCCGGGACTGGCAAACACTGAAGCTTCCTTT. Its protein is CASSPGLANTEASF.

This rearrangement joins TRBV9 to TRBJ2-1; a weak D match, TRBD2 (6 bases). Germline CDR1 and CDR2: SGDLS and YYNGEE. The germline V and J ends were trimmed by 3 bases and 15 bases, with 10 bases remaining between them. This CDR3 has 10 residues. The CDR3 is CASSGTSLFF. The CDR3 DNA sequence: TGTGCCAGCAGCGGAACTAGCCTGTTCTTC. The variable domain in full, completed from reference TRBV9 and TRBJ2-1, reads DSGVTQTPKHLITATGQRVTLRCSPRSGDLSVYWYQQSLDQGLQFLIQYYNGEERAKGNILERFSAQQFPDLHSELNLSSLELGDSALYFCASSGTSLFFGPGTRLTVL.

This clonotype was observed a handful of times. The V gene is TRBV7-9, the J gene TRBJ1-4, with D unresolved. Per the germline V gene, CDR1 is SEHNR and CDR2 is FQNEAQ (reference sequence). The CDR3 length is 16 residues. The V end lost 5 bases, the J end lost 3 bases, and 16 bases lay between the germline ends. In nucleotides, the CDR3 is TGTGCCAGCAGCCCGGGCGCGAGGGCAGCTAATGAAAAACTGTTTTTT. It yields the protein CASSPGARAANEKLFF.

Ten or more counts support this clonotype. V is TRBV3-1 and J is TRBJ1-6; TRBD1 is a possible D gene (5 bases). Trimming removed 4 bases at V and 12 bases at J, with 13 bases between. Germline CDR1 LGHDT, CDR2 YNNKEL (reference sequence). This CDR3 is 13 amino acids long. The CDR3 DNA reads as TGTGCCAGCAGCCCGCTTGACAGCCTACCCCTCCACTTT. Protein sequence: CASSPLDSLPLHF.